A selection of T cell receptor beta chains follows, all from one sample in a study of HIV-infected patients and healthy controls. TCRdb processed the 5' RACE reads anew with MiXCR; each CDR3 protein has one entry. The sample includes around 64,000 distinct CDR3 sequences, about 17% of them seen just once. The sample comprised CD4+ T cells from blood. The receptors shown here come from a human donor in good health. Both conserved end residues are part of each CDR3. The order of the fields is D gene, clone size, V gene, J gene, CDR3 protein, CDR3 DNA. The D gene is left open where the match is weak. Clone size, where shown, is once, few, many, or a class for clones that have expanded.

D: TRBD1; size: .; V: TRBV5-1; J: TRBJ2-6; CDR3: CASSSQGAGANVLTF; DNA: TGCGCCAGCAGTTCGCAGGGGGCTGGGGCCAACGTCCTGACTTTC
D: .; size: .; V: TRBV7-3; J: TRBJ1-1; CDR3: CASSLLRSTEAFF; DNA: TGTGCCAGCAGCTTACTCAGATCCACTGAAGCTTTCTTT
D: TRBD2; size: few; V: TRBV20-1; J: TRBJ2-7; CDR3: CSARAGGGYEQYF; DNA: TGCAGTGCTAGAGCGGGAGGAGGATACGAGCAGTACTTC
D: .; size: .; V: TRBV19; J: TRBJ2-3; CDR3: CASKKRGTDTQYF; DNA: TGTGCCAGTAAGAAACGGGGGACAGATACGCAGTATTTT
D: .; size: many; V: TRBV4-3; J: TRBJ1-1; CDR3: CASSQGRRANTEAFF; DNA: TGCGCCAGCAGCCAAGGGCGGAGAGCGAACACTGAAGCTTTCTTT
D: .; size: .; V: TRBV6-2/TRBV6-3; J: TRBJ1-1; CDR3: CASKWRGMNTEAFF; DNA: TGTGCCAGCAAATGGCGGGGGATGAACACTGAAGCTTTCTTT
D: .; size: .; V: TRBV7-2; J: TRBJ2-3; CDR3: CASSLGVRTDTQYF; DNA: TGTGCCAGCAGCTTAGGGGTCCGCACAGATACGCAGTATTTT
D: .; size: .; V: TRBV6-2/TRBV6-3; J: TRBJ2-5; CDR3: CASSWGPETQYF; DNA: TGTGCCAGCAGTTGGGGGCCAGAGACCCAGTACTTC
D: TRBD1; size: .; V: TRBV19; J: TRBJ2-1; CDR3: CASSPTGTGGYEQFF; DNA: TGTGCCAGTAGTCCGACGGGGACAGGGGGCTATGAGCAGTTCTTC
D: TRBD2; size: .; V: TRBV7-9; J: TRBJ2-2; CDR3: CASSNPPGLAITGELFF; DNA: TGTGCCAGCAGCAATCCCCCGGGACTAGCGATCACCGGGGAGCTGTTTTTT
D: .; size: .; V: TRBV7-9; J: TRBJ1-1; CDR3: CASSSPGAFF; DNA: TGTGCCAGCAGCTCGCCGGGGGCTTTCTTT
D: TRBD1; size: .; V: TRBV12-3/TRBV12-4; J: TRBJ2-2; CDR3: CASSSHNRGPSGELFF; DNA: TGTGCCAGCAGTTCCCACAACAGGGGGCCGAGCGGGGAGCTGTTTTTT
D: .; size: many; V: TRBV2; J: TRBJ1-4; CDR3: CASSDRQATNEKLFF; DNA: TGTGCCAGCAGTGACAGACAAGCAACTAATGAAAAACTGTTTTTT
D: TRBD2; size: .; V: TRBV20-1; J: TRBJ2-1; CDR3: CSAGAGTSAYNEQFF; DNA: TGCAGTGCGGGAGCCGGGACTAGCGCTTACAATGAGCAGTTCTTC
D: .; size: many; V: TRBV7-2; J: TRBJ2-3; CDR3: CASSLGPGFTDTQYF; DNA: TGTGCCAGCAGCTTAGGACCGGGGTTCACAGATACGCAGTATTTT
D: .; size: many; V: TRBV29-1; J: TRBJ1-1; CDR3: CAGRQRGDTEAFF; DNA: TGCGCGGGTAGGCAGAGGGGGGATACTGAAGCTTTCTTT
D: TRBD2; size: .; V: TRBV7-4; J: TRBJ2-4; CDR3: CASSINNRLAGVAKNIQYF; DNA: TGTGCCAGCAGCATAAACAACCGACTAGCGGGAGTGGCCAAAAACATTCAGTACTTC